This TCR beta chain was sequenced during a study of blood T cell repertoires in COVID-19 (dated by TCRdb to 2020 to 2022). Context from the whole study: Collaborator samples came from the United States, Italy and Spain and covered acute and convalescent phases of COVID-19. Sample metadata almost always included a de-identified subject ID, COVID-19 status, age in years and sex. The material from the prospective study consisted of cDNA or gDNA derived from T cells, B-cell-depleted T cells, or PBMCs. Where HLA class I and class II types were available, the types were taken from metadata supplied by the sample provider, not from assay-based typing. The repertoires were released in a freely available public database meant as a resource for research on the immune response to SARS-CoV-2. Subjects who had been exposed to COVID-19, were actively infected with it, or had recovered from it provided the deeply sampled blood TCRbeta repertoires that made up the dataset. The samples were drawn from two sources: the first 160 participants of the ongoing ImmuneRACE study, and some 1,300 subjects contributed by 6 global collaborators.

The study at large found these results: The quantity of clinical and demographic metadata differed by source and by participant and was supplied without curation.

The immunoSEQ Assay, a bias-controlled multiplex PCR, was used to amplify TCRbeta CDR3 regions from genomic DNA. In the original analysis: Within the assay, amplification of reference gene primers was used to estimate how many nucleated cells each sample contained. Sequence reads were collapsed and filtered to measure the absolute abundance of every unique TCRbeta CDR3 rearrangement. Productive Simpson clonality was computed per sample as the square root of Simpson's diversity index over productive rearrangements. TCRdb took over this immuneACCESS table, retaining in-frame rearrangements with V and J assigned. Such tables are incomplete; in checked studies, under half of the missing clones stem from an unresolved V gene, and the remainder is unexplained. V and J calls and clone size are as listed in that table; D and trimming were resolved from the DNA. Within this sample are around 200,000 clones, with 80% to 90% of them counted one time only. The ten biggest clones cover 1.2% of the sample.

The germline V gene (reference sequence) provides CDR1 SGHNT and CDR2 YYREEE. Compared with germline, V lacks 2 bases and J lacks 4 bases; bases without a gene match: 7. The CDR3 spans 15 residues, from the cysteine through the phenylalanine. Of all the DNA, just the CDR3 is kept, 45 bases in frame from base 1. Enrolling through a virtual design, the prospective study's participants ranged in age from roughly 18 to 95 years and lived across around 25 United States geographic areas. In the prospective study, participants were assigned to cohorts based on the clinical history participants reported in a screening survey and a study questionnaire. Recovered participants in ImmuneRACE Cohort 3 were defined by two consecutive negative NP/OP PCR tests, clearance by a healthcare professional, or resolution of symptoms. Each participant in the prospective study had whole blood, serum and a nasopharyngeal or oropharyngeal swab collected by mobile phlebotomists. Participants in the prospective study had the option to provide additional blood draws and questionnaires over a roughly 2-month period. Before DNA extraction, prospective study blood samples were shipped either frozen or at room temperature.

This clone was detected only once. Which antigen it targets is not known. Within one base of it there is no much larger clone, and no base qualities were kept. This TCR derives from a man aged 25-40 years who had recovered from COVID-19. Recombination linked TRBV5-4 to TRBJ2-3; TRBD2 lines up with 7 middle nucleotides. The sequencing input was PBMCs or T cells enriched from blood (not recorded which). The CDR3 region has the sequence CASSFTGRTSDTQYF. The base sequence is TGTGCCAGCAGCTTTACCGGGAGGACGTCAGATACGCAGTATTTT.